Below are 15 T cell receptor beta chains sequenced from a single sample in a study of blood T cell repertoires in COVID-19. The table came from immunoSEQ multiplex PCR; TCRdb's copy has only in-frame clones and leaves some out. The profile shows about 150,000 clones, 87% of them singletons. The material sequenced was PBMCs or T cells enriched from blood (not recorded which). The source is a woman aged 40 to 50 who had been exposed to COVID-19.

The chain is built from TRBV7-9 and TRBJ1-6; 10 nucleotides match TRBD1. This CDR3 has 16 residues. Germline assignment: CDR1 SEHNR and CDR2 FQNEAQ (reference sequence). Trimming took 5 bases from V and 5 from J; bases not matched to a gene: 6. CDR3 protein: CASSLMTGGNNSPLHF. The CDR3 nucleotides read TGTGCCAGCAGCCTGATGACAGGGGGCAATAATTCACCCCTCCACTTT.

This clone has just a few counts. The chain couples TRBV19 to TRBJ1-3; no clear D gene. The CDR3 has 14 residues. CDR1 and CDR2 from the germline V gene are LNHDA and SQIVND (reference sequence). V was cut by 6 bases and J by 0 bases, with 9 bases left in between. In nucleotides, the CDR3 is TGTGCCAGTAGCCGGACTGACTCTGGAAACACCATATATTTT. Amino acids: CASSRTDSGNTIYF.

This clone showed up just once. The genes are TRBV4-3 and TRBJ2-7; tentatively, D is TRBD1 (5 bases). Germline V gene lookup returns CDR1 LGHNA and CDR2 YSLEER. The CDR3 runs to 16 residues. V was cut by 0 bases and J by 4 bases, with 16 bases left in between. The CDR3 nucleotides read TGCGCCAGCAGCCAAGAGTGGAAGGGGATCGCGTACGAGCAGTACTTC. Protein sequence: CASSQEWKGIAYEQYF.

V usage is TRBV6-5 and J usage is TRBJ2-2; 10 bases match TRBD1. Germline CDR1 MNHEY, CDR2 SVGAGI. J gave up 2 bases and V 11 bases, and 8 bases lay outside the gene matches. The CDR3 runs to 15 residues. The CDR3: CASHRTGGNTGELFF. The CDR3 DNA sequence: TGTGCCTCCCACCGGACAGGGGGTAACACCGGGGAGCTGTTTTTT.

A single count supports this clone. This chain links TRBV19 with TRBJ2-4; 11 nucleotides agree with TRBD2. V was pared by 4 bases and J by 3 bases, with 8 bases of the junction left unmatched. In germline, CDR1 is LNHDA, CDR2 SQIVND (reference sequence). The CDR3 loop spans 17 amino acids. Here the CDR3 reads CASSRPGLADFKNIQYF. The CDR3 bases are TGTGCCAGTAGTAGGCCGGGACTAGCGGACTTCAAAAACATTCAGTACTTC.

This clone was detected a few times. The chain is built from TRBV4-1 and TRBJ1-2; TRBD1 is a possible D gene (5 bases). The length of the CDR3 is 15 residues. Germline CDR1 is MGHRA and CDR2 is YSYEKL. Trimming pared 1 base from V and 4 bases from J, leaving 13 bases between. CDR3 nucleotide sequence: TGCGCCAGCAGCCAAGTTTTGTCGACAGTCTATGGCTACACCTTC. Its translation: CASSQVLSTVYGYTF.

The chain has TRBV5-6 and TRBJ1-1, with 8 bases aligning to TRBD1. Germline CDR1 and CDR2: SGHDT and YYEEEE. Trimming at V came to 6 bases and at J to 11 bases, leaving 9 bases not matched to a gene. This CDR3 comprises 12 residues. CDR3 bases: TGTGCCAGCACCACGGGGACAGGCGTCGCTTTCTTT. It encodes CASTTGTGVAFF. Full variable domain (rest looked up from reference TRBV5-6 and TRBJ1-1): DAGVTQSPTHLIKTRGQQVTLRCSPKSGHDTVSWYQQALGQGPQFIFQYYEEEERQRGNFPDRFSGHQFPNYSSELNVNALLLGDSALYLCASTTGTGVAFFGQGTRLTVV.

V usage is TRBV7-2 and J usage is TRBJ2-1; D is uncertain. The ends were cut back, 1 base at V and 0 bases at J, with 7 bases in the middle. Germline V CDR1 and CDR2: SGHTA, FQGNSA. CDR3 length: 15 residues. The DNA of the CDR3 is TGTGCCAGCAGCTTAGGTAGTGCCTCCTACAATGAGCAGTTCTTC. Protein product: CASSLGSASYNEQFF.

This clone has just a few counts. The DNA of the CDR3 is TGTGCCAGCACATGGGCGGGGGCTGGACAGCCCCAGCATTTT. Translating it yields CASTWAGAGQPQHF. This chain connects TRBV2 to TRBJ1-5; possibly TRBD1 for D (6 bases). The CDR3 sequence is 14 residues long. CDR1 is SNHLY, CDR2 FYNNEI, per germline. V was shortened by 7 bases and J by 7 bases, with 17 bases between the two germline ends.

The chain has TRBV3-1 (or the pseudogene TRBV3-2) and TRBJ1-3, with TRBD1 identical over 7 bases. V trimming: 7 bases; J trimming: 0 bases; junction bases outside the gene matches: 6. Per the germline V gene, CDR1 is LGHDT and CDR2 is YNNKEL (reference sequence). This CDR3 has 15 amino acids. The CDR3 region is CASTKGAFSGNTIYF. CDR3 sequence (DNA): TGTGCCAGCACCAAGGGGGCATTCTCTGGAAACACCATATATTTT.

V gene TRBV11-2 combines with J gene TRBJ2-1, with 8 bases that match TRBD1. Germline V gene data show CDR1 as SGHAT and CDR2 as FQNNGV. The ends lost 2 bases at V and 0 bases at J; junction bases unmatched: 3. This CDR3 spans 16 amino acids. CDR3 sequence (DNA): TGTGCCAGCAGCTTACAGGGGGCTAGCTCCTACAATGAGCAGTTCTTC. This translates into CASSLQGASSYNEQFF.

The V call is TRBV12-3 or TRBV12-4, the J call TRBJ1-6; D gene ambiguous. There are 12 residues in the CDR3. V lost 7 bases and J lost 7, with 8 bases in between. Written as DNA, the CDR3 is TGTGCCAGCAATCGGAGGAATTCACCCCTCCACTTT. Translating it yields CASNRRNSPLHF.

The rearrangement joins TRBV6-5 to TRBJ2-2; D is unclear. V lost 7 bases and J lost 7, with 4 bases in between. Germline V gene lookup returns CDR1 MNHEY and CDR2 SVGAGI. This CDR3 is built from 10 residues. Here the CDR3 reads CASKLGELFF. CDR3 coding DNA: TGTGCCAGCAAACTCGGGGAGCTGTTTTTT.

The rearrangement links TRBV11-2 to TRBJ2-7; TRBD1 is a possible D gene (5 bases). V was shortened by 2 bases and J by 9 bases, with 14 bases between the two germline ends. This CDR3 region has 13 residues. Germline V CDR1 and CDR2: SGHAT, FQNNGV. CDR3 nucleotide sequence: TGTGCCAGCAGCTTATTTCGGACATCAGTGCAGTACTTC. This gives the protein CASSLFRTSVQYF.

V and J are TRBV29-1 and TRBJ2-5, with 9 bases fitting TRBD1. This CDR3 has 11 residues. CDR1 SQVTM and CDR2 ANQGSEA come from the germline V gene. The V segment lost 7 bases and the J segment 7 bases; nucleotides outside the gene matches: 4. DNA for the CDR3: TGCAGCGCCAGGACAGGGGCGACCCAGTACTTC. Translation: CSARTGATQYF.